One and the same sample provided the 11 T cell receptor beta chains below, sequenced in a study of cytomegalovirus exposure and HLA in healthy donors. The PCR used 60 Vbeta and 13 Jbeta primers. The method was immunoSEQ multiplex PCR; TCRdb's version includes in-frame clones alone and lacks a portion of them. The sample yields roughly 180,000 clones, nearly 80% seen once. Material: PBMCs. The receptors originated from a female donor in good health and CMV-seronegative.

The chain joins TRBV29-1 to TRBJ2-2; 8 bases fit TRBD2. In germline, CDR1 is SQVTM, CDR2 ANQGSEA. This CDR3 is built from 16 residues. J was trimmed by 6 bases and V by 0 bases; bases with no gene match: 9. CDR3 loop: CSVEEPGLVESGELFF. The DNA for the CDR3 is TGCAGCGTTGAAGAGCCGGGACTAGTCGAATCCGGGGAGCTGTTTTTT.

In the case of this clone: Compared with germline, one end of the junction differs, possibly owing to a read error. V gene TRBV7-9 combines with J gene TRBJ2-7; D may be TRBD2 (5 bases). Germline values: CDR1 SEHNR, CDR2 FQNEAQ (reference sequence). The CDR3 spans 13 residues. DNA of the CDR3: TGTTCCAGCAGCGTGGCTAGCACCGACGAGCAGTACTTC. Translating gives CSSSVASTDEQYF. Supplemented by reference TRBV7-9 and TRBJ2-7, the full variable domain reads DTGVSQNPRHKITKRGQNVTFRCDPISEHNRLYWYRQTLGQGPEFLTYFQNEAQLEKSRLLSDRFSAERPKGSFSTLEIQRTEQGDSAMYLCSSSVASTDEQYFGPGTRLTVT.

J is TRBJ2-7 and V is TRBV29-1; tentative D call: TRBD2 (6 bases). Trimming stripped 4 bases from V and 5 bases from J, with 15 bases between. CDR1 and CDR2 (germline): SQVTM, ANQGSEA. The CDR3 has 13 amino acids. The CDR3 DNA follows: TGCAGCGTTGGAGCGGAGGGTGGGGACGAGCAGTACTTC. Its protein is CSVGAEGGDEQYF.

A note on this clone: Its ends do not fully match the called genes, so a read error is possible. The V call is TRBV7-7, the J call TRBJ2-7; 7 positions agree with TRBD2. This CDR3 is built from 14 residues. Germline CDR1 SSHAT, CDR2 FNYEAQ (reference sequence). The CDR3: CASSHQAGDHEQYF. CDR3 DNA: TGTGCTAGCAGCCATCAGGCGGGAGACCACGAGCAGTACTTC.

V gene TRBV6-6 combines with J gene TRBJ2-7, with a possible D match to TRBD1 (5 bases). The CDR3 extends over 14 amino acids. Trimming shortened V by 1 base and J by 7 bases, and 14 bases separated the two germline ends. Germline V gene sequence: CDR1 MNHNY, CDR2 SVGAGI (reference sequence). CDR3 amino acids: CASSYYGQAFEQYF. The CDR3 coding sequence is TGTGCCAGCAGTTACTACGGACAAGCCTTTGAGCAGTACTTC.

The chain is built from TRBV4-1 and TRBJ1-2, with 9 bases matching TRBD1. CDR1 and CDR2 (germline): MGHRA, YSYEKL. V was clipped by 1 base and J by 7 bases; unmatched bases: 10. This CDR3 is 16 amino acids long. The CDR3 sequence: CASSQARGGTGSGYTF. The CDR3 nucleotides are TGCGCCAGCAGCCAAGCCCGGGGGGGGACAGGGAGTGGCTACACCTTC.

The V gene is TRBV6-1, the J gene TRBJ1-2, with TRBD1 matching over 8 bases. The CDR3 totals 14 residues. The trim removed 5 bases at V and 4 bases at J, leaving 6 bases unmatched. The germline V gene has CDR1 MNHNS and CDR2 SASEGT. The DNA of the CDR3 is TGTGCCAGCAGTCTAGGACAGGGAGTCTATGGCTACACCTTC. It is translated as CASSLGQGVYGYTF.

In DNA, the CDR3 is TGTGCCAGCGGGACAGGATTAGGTGGCTACACCTTC. Translation gives CASGTGLGGYTF. The chain links TRBV27 to TRBJ1-2; TRBD1 matches at 8 bases. Germline-derived CDR1 and CDR2 are MNHEY and SMNVEV (reference sequence). The ends lost 8 bases at V and 7 bases at J; junction bases unmatched: 6. The CDR3 totals 12 residues.

The chain uses TRBV4-3 and TRBJ2-7, with TRBD1 matching 7 bases. The CDR3 has 13 residues. In germline, CDR1 is LGHNA, CDR2 YSLEER. Losses at the gene ends were 4 bases for V and 3 bases for J; bases not matched to a gene: 3. This CDR3 reads CASSRGQSYEQYF. In DNA, the CDR3 is TGCGCCAGCAGCCGGGGACAGAGCTACGAGCAGTACTTC.

The chain links TRBV6-1 to TRBJ1-1, with D possibly being TRBD1 (5 bases). Germline V gene data show CDR1 as MNHNS and CDR2 as SASEGT. CDR3 size: 14 residues. V shed 10 bases and J shed 1 base, with 16 bases lying between them. The CDR3 region is CATNILTGNTEAFF. The CDR3 region has the DNA TGTGCCACCAACATCCTAACAGGGAACACTGAAGCTTTCTTT.

The chain combines TRBV5-1 with TRBJ1-4, with a possible D match to TRBD1 (6 bases). Trimming stripped 2 bases from V and 4 bases from J, with 15 bases between. The CDR3 is 16 amino acids. The V gene's germline CDR1 is SGHRS and CDR2 YFSETQ. In DNA, the CDR3 is TGCGCCAGCAGCTTAAGACAACAGGGTGGTAATGAAAAACTGTTTTTT. It codes for CASSLRQQGGNEKLFF.